Below are 23 T cell receptor beta chains sequenced from a single sample in a study of T cells in Graves' hyperthyroidism and ophthalmopathy. It was RNA transcripts that yielded the amplified TCR beta CDR3 regions. Primed by the HTBI set, a first-round RT-PCR was run on the TCR CDR3. TCRdb fed the multiplex PCR reads into MiXCR, producing one record per CDR3 protein. The profile covers 530,000 or so distinct CDR3 sequences, with 46% appearing a single time and approximately 7.5% taken by the ten largest. Sequencing was done on a sample of peripheral blood or thyroid tissue (not recorded which). The source is a young woman with Graves' hyperthyroidism.

The rearrangement uses TRBV12-3 or TRBV12-4 and TRBJ2-7, with 11 bases lining up with TRBD2. The assigned J gene may be wrong: the sequence end matches TRBJ2-1 better. The CDR3 length is 13 residues. The CDR3 sequence: CATDLAGGREQFF. As DNA, the CDR3 is TGTGCCACCGATCTAGCGGGAGGTAGGGAGCAGTTCTTC.

This clonotype was detected ten times or more. The chain is built from TRBV2 and TRBJ1-5, with TRBD1 as a possible D gene (5 bases). CDR3 size: 13 residues. Germline CDR1 SNHLY, CDR2 FYNNEI. The ends were cut back, 1 base at V and 7 bases at J, with 8 bases in the middle. CDR3 protein: CASSEDRGQPQHF. CDR3 coding DNA: TGTGCCAGCAGTGAAGATCGGGGCCAGCCCCAGCATTTT.

This clonotype was found a few times. The chain joins TRBV20-1 to TRBJ2-7; D could derive from TRBD1 or TRBD2 (5 bases each). CDR1 DFQATT and CDR2 SNEGSKA come from the germline V gene (reference sequence). V lost 0 bases, J lost 3 bases, and 12 bases lay in between. The CDR3 consists of 14 residues. CDR3 region: CSARETGPSYEQYF. The CDR3 bases are TGCAGTGCTAGAGAAACGGGACCCAGCTACGAGCAGTACTTC.

The chain combines TRBV7-6 with TRBJ1-2; D is ambiguous. Germline-derived CDR1 and CDR2 are SGHVS and FNYEAQ. V was pared by 4 bases and J by 8 bases, with 14 bases between. The CDR3 consists of 13 residues. Written as DNA, the CDR3 is TGTGCCAGCAGCTCTGGGAGGTTATTCGGCTACACCTTC. Translating it yields CASSSGRLFGYTF. Full variable domain (rest looked up from reference TRBV7-6 and TRBJ1-2): GAGVSQSPRYKVTKRGQDVALRCDPISGHVSLYWYRQALGQGPEFLTYFNYEAQQDKSGLPNDRFSAERPEGSISTLTIQRTEQRDSAMYRCASSSGRLFGYTFGSGTRLTVV.

This clonotype was recorded at least ten times. The CDR3 DNA reads TGCGCCAGCAGCTTGGGAGTGGACGGAACCTACGAGCAGTACTTC. As protein: CASSLGVDGTYEQYF. The chain carries TRBV5-1 and TRBJ2-7; no definite D call. Trimming took 0 bases from V and 2 from J, leaving 12 bases between them. Per germline, CDR1 SGHRS and CDR2 YFSETQ. This CDR3 is built from 15 residues. Supplemented by reference TRBV5-1 and TRBJ2-7, the full variable domain reads KAGVTQTPRYLIKTRGQQVTLSCSPISGHRSVSWYQQTPGQGLQFLFEYFSETQRNKGNFPGRFSGRQFSNSRSEMNVSTLELGDSALYLCASSLGVDGTYEQYFGPGTRLTVT.

Notes on this clonotype: A read error is likely, as this CDR3 ends without the conserved phenylalanine or tryptophan. This chain connects TRBV2 to TRBJ1-2, with 9 bases aligning to TRBD1. CDR1 SNHLY and CDR2 FYNNEI come from the germline V gene. The CDR3 contains 13 residues. The CDR3 coding sequence is TGTGCCAGCAGTGAAACAGGGGGCTATGACTACACCCTC. It codes for CASSETGGYDYTL.

This clonotype was counted ten times or more. The V call is TRBV11-2, the J call TRBJ2-7; 7 nucleotides match TRBD1. Germline CDR1 and CDR2: SGHAT and FQNNGV. The CDR3 covers 15 residues. V was clipped by 2 bases and J by 7 bases; unmatched bases: 11. As DNA, the CDR3 is TGTGCCAGCAGCTTATATGAGACAGGGCATTGGGAGCAGTACTTC. Amino acid sequence: CASSLYETGHWEQYF.

This clonotype was seen ten or more times. The chain has TRBV15 and TRBJ2-7; the match to TRBD1 covers 10 bases. This CDR3 comprises 14 residues. Germline trimming cut 4 bases from V and 5 bases from J; bases unmatched to any gene: 5. Germline V gives CDR1 LNHNV, CDR2 YYDKDF (reference sequence). The CDR3 coding sequence is TGTGCCACCAGCACCCGGGACAGGGGTCACGAGCAGTACTTC. This gives the protein CATSTRDRGHEQYF.

This clonotype came up many times. The chain combines TRBV7-2 with TRBJ1-2, with D possibly TRBD1 on 5 matching bases. The germline V gene has CDR1 SGHTA and CDR2 FQGNSA. The CDR3 spans 14 residues. V was trimmed by 2 bases and J by 6 bases, leaving 13 bases between them. The CDR3 DNA reads as TGTGCCAGCAGCTTATTCCGGGCAGGGAATGGCTACACCTTC. Its protein is CASSLFRAGNGYTF.

This clonotype was detected many times. The rearrangement links TRBV12-3 or TRBV12-4 to TRBJ1-1; D is uncertain. This CDR3 is built from 12 residues. V lost 4 bases to trimming and J lost 11 bases, with 14 bases between them. The chain's CDR3 is CASSSYSSEAFF. The CDR3 DNA reads TGTGCCAGCAGTTCTTATTCGTCGGAGGCTTTCTTT.

This rearrangement joins TRBV2 to TRBJ2-2; a weak D match, TRBD1 (5 bases). Germline V CDR1 and CDR2: SNHLY, FYNNEI. The CDR3 runs to 14 residues. V lost 8 bases to trimming and J lost 7 bases, with 17 bases between them. DNA of the CDR3: TGTGCCAGCTCGGGCGACAGAATGGGCGGGGAGCTGTTTTTT. This codes for CASSGDRMGGELFF. The full variable domain, rest sourced from reference TRBV2 and TRBJ2-2, is EPEVTQTPSHQVTQMGQEVILRCVPISNHLYFYWYRQILGQKVEFLVSFYNNEISEKSEIFDDQFSVERPDGSNFTLKIRSTKLEDSAMYFCASSGDRMGGELFFGEGSRLTVL.

V usage is TRBV12-3 or TRBV12-4 and J usage is TRBJ2-5, with 13 bases that match TRBD2. With V trimmed by 3 bases and J by 5 bases, 6 bases remained unmatched. The CDR3 length is 16 residues. CDR3 in amino acids: CASSLELAGGRETQYF. CDR3 nucleotides: TGTGCCAGCAGTTTGGAACTAGCGGGAGGGCGCGAGACCCAGTACTTC.

This clonotype was seen a few times. The rearrangement links TRBV2 to TRBJ1-1, with D uncertain. There are 17 residues in the CDR3. Per germline, CDR1 SNHLY and CDR2 FYNNEI. With 3 bases removed from V and 0 bases from J, the gap between germline ends came to 17 bases. The CDR3 region is CASSEGGGPALNTEAFF. In nucleotides, the CDR3 is TGTGCCAGCAGTGAGGGAGGCGGACCCGCCCTGAACACTGAAGCTTTCTTT.

V gene TRBV29-1 combines with J gene TRBJ2-7, with 10 bases that match TRBD1. V lost 7 bases, J lost 3 bases, and 12 bases stayed unmatched. CDR1 and CDR2 (germline): SQVTM, ANQGSEA. CDR3 size: 15 residues. The CDR3 reads CSAQRGQGTGYEQYF. CDR3 nucleotides: TGCAGCGCTCAACGGGGACAGGGGACGGGCTACGAGCAGTACTTC.

V gene TRBV29-1 combines with J gene TRBJ2-2, with 7 positions matching TRBD1. This CDR3 spans 14 amino acids. The germline CDR1 and CDR2 sequences are SQVTM and ANQGSEA. V lost 7 bases to trimming and J lost 3 bases; unmatched junction nucleotides: 8. The CDR3 nucleotides read TGCAGCGCCAGACAGGGATGGGACACCGGGGAGCTGTTTTTT. This codes for CSARQGWDTGELFF.

This clonotype came up many times. At one boundary the junction diverges from the germline segment, which might be a read error. The chain employs TRBV5-1 and TRBJ1-1; no definite D call. The germline V gene has CDR1 SGHRS and CDR2 YFSETQ. This CDR3 is built from 14 residues. The CDR3 bases are TGTGCCAGCAGCTTAGACGGAGGGAACACTGAAGCTTTCTTT. It specifies CASSLDGGNTEAFF.

Of note for this clonotype: The germline gene is not matched at one end of the junction; a read error may be the cause. The CDR3 DNA is TGTGCCAGCAGCCATGGGGGGACAATAGCTAACCATGGCTACACCTTC. Its translation: CASSHGGTIANHGYTF. V gene TRBV5-4 combines with J gene TRBJ1-2; D is possibly TRBD1 (6 bases). Germline CDR1 and CDR2: SGHNT and YYREEE (reference sequence). The CDR3 is 16 amino acids.

Details on this clonotype: With a much larger clone just one base away, this may be a read error. The chain couples TRBV5-5 to TRBJ2-7, with 11 bases fitting TRBD2. CDR1 is SGHKS and CDR2 is YYEKEE in the germline V gene (reference sequence). This CDR3 contains 16 residues. The CDR3 coding sequence is TGTGCCTGCAGCTTAGCTAGCGGGAGGTATACCTACGAGCAGTACTTC. This codes for CACSLASGRYTYEQYF.

This clonotype was observed a single time. The V and J genes are TRBV5-1 and TRBJ1-1; the match to TRBD1 covers 7 bases. Germline V gives CDR1 SGHRS, CDR2 YFSETQ. The junction had 10 bases not matched to a gene; V was cut back by 8 bases and J by 6 bases. The CDR3 spans 13 residues. The CDR3 loop reads CASYSGTEPEAFF. The CDR3, as DNA: TGCGCCAGTTACTCAGGGACAGAGCCTGAAGCTTTCTTT.

The rearrangement joins TRBV15 to TRBJ1-2, with D possibly TRBD1 on 6 matching bases. The V and J ends lost 3 bases and 8 bases respectively, with 13 bases between them. In germline, CDR1 is LNHNV, CDR2 YYDKDF (reference sequence). CDR3 size: 13 residues. The CDR3 loop is CATSSLGRGGYTF. The CDR3 nucleotides are TGTGCCACCAGCAGCTTGGGCAGGGGAGGCTACACCTTC.

This clonotype was found many times. The CDR3 bases are TGTGCCAGCAGTTTAGGGACACCACAAGGCTACACCTTC. This gives the protein CASSLGTPQGYTF. The rearrangement links TRBV12-3 or TRBV12-4 to TRBJ1-2; weak D call: TRBD1 (5 bases). V was cut by 1 base and J by 8 bases, with 11 bases left in between. This CDR3 spans 13 amino acids.

In its sample, this clonotype was seen many times. V gene TRBV29-1 combines with J gene TRBJ1-4, with D uncertain. The CDR3 runs 13 residues. Trimming left V 7 bases short and J 8 bases short, with 17 bases between. Germline V gives CDR1 SQVTM, CDR2 ANQGSEA. The CDR3 DNA is TGCAGCGCTTCCTCCACTGAGGAAGAAAAACTGTTTTTT. Protein product: CSASSTEEEKLFF.

This clonotype was observed at least ten times. The genes are TRBV9 and TRBJ2-2; D not certain. Germline V gives CDR1 SGDLS, CDR2 YYNGEE. V shed 4 bases and J shed 3 bases, with 10 bases lying between them. The CDR3 is 14 amino acids. The CDR3 sequence: CASSYGWDTGELFF. The CDR3 DNA reads as TGTGCCAGCAGCTATGGGTGGGACACCGGGGAGCTGTTTTTT.